This T cell receptor (beta chain) came from a study of graft-versus-host responses after intestinal transplantation. With V trimmed by 5 bases and J by 5 bases, 11 bases remained unmatched. The germline V gene encodes CDR1 SGHVS and CDR2 FQNEAQ. The CDR3 is 15 residues long. Measured with immunoSEQ multiplex PCR; TCRdb has only the in-frame clones, and not every one. In the table there are around 120,000 clones, 85% to 95% of which are singletons. Regarding this clone: Its specificity is not known.

The TCR sequence derives from a human donor who received an intestinal transplant. The sequencing used unstimulated CD8+ T cells sorted from spleen or lymph node cells, collected before intestinal transplant. The chain has TRBV7-8 and TRBJ2-5; 7 bases are a match to TRBD1. DNA for the CDR3: TGTGCCAGCAGCCTGACACAGGGGTTGGGGGAGACCCAGTACTTC. Encoded protein: CASSLTQGLGETQYF.